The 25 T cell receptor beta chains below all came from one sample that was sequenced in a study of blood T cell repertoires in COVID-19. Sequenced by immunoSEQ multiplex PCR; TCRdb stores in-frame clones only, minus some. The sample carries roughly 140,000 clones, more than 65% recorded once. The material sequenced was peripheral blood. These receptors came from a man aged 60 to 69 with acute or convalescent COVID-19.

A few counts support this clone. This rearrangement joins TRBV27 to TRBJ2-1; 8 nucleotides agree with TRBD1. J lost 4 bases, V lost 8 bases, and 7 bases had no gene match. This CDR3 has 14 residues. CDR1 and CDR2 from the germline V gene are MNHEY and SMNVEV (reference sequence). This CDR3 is CASAGTGRYNEQFF. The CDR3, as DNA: TGTGCCAGCGCAGGGACAGGCCGTTACAATGAGCAGTTCTTC.

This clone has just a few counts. The CDR3 DNA reads as TGCGCCAGCAGTACAGGGGGCCGTCGAGCTTTCTTT. As protein: CASSTGGRRAFF. The chain couples TRBV10-2 to TRBJ1-1; 9 bases map to TRBD1. The length of the CDR3 is 12 residues. Germline lookup yields CDR1 WSHSY and CDR2 SAAADI. The trim removed 5 bases at V and 10 bases at J, leaving 5 bases unmatched.

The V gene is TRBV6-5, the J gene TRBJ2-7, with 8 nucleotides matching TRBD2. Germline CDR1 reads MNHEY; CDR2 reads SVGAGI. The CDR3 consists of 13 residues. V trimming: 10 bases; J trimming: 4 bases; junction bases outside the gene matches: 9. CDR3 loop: CATGRGAEYEQYF. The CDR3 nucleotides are TGTGCCACCGGGCGGGGGGCGGAGTACGAGCAGTACTTC.

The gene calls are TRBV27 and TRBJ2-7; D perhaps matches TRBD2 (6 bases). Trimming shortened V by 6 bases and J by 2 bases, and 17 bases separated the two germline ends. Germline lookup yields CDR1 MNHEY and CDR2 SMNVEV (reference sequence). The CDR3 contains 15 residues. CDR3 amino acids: CASREFAGTPYEQYF. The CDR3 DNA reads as TGTGCCAGCAGGGAATTTGCGGGAACCCCCTACGAGCAGTACTTC.

CDR3 sequence (DNA): TGTGCCAGCAGTGAAGCCCCCGGCGGATCCTACGAGCAGTACTTC. Protein sequence: CASSEAPGGSYEQYF. The chain employs TRBV6-1 and TRBJ2-7; D remains ambiguous. Trimming left V 0 bases short and J 1 base short, with 10 bases between. Looked up from germline, CDR1 is MNHNS and CDR2 is SASEGT. This CDR3 region has 15 residues.

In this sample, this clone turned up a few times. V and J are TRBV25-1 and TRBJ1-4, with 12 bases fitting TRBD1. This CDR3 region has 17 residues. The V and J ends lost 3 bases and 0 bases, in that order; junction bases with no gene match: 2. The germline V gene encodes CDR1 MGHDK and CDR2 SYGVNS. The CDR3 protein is CASSEGQGAATNEKLFF. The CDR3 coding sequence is TGTGCCAGCAGTGAGGGACAGGGGGCGGCAACTAATGAAAAACTGTTTTTT.

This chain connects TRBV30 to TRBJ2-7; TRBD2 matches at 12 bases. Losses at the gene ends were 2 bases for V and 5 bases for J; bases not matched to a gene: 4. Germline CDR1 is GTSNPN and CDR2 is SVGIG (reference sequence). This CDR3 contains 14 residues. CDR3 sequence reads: CAWSRLAGVNEQYF. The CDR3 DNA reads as TGTGCCTGGAGTAGACTAGCGGGAGTAAACGAGCAGTACTTC.

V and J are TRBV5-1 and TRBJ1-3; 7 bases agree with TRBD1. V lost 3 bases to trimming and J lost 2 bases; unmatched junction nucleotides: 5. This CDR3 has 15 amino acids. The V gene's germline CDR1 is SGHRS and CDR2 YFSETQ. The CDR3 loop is CASSSGTATGNTIYF. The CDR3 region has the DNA TGCGCCAGCAGCTCCGGGACAGCAACTGGAAACACCATATATTTT.

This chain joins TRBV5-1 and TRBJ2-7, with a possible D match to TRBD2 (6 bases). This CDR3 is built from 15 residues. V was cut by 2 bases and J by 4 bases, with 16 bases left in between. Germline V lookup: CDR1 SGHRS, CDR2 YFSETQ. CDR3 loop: CASSFGGTGNYEQYF. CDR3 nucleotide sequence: TGCGCCAGCAGCTTTGGCGGGACGGGGAATTACGAGCAGTACTTC.

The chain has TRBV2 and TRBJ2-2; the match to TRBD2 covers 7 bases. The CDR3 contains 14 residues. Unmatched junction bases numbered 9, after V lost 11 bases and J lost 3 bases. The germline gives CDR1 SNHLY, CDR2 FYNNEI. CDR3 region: CAAGRGRDTGELFF. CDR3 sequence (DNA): TGTGCCGCTGGGCGGGGGAGAGACACCGGGGAGCTGTTTTTT.

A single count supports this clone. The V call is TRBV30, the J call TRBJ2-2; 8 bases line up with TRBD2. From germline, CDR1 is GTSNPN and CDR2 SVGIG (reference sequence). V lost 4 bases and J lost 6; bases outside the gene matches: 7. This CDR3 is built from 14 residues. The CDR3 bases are TGTGCCTGGACCGAACTAGCGGCCCCCGGGGAGCTGTTTTTT. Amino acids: CAWTELAAPGELFF.

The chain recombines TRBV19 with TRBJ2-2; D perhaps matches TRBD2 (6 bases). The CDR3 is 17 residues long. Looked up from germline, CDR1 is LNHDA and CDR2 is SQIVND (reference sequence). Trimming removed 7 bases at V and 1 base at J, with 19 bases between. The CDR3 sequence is CASISARVAENTGELFF. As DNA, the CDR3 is TGTGCCAGTATCTCGGCGAGGGTAGCGGAGAACACCGGGGAGCTGTTTTTT.

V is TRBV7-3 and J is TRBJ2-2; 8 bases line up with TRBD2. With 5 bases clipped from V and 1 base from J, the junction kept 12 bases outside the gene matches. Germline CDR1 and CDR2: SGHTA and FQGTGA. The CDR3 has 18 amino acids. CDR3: CASSPRWVGRGNTGELFF. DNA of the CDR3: TGTGCCAGCAGCCCCCGTTGGGTCGGGAGGGGGAACACCGGGGAGCTGTTTTTT. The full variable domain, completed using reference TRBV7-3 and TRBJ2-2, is GAGVSQTPSNKVTEKGKYVELRCDPISGHTALYWYRQSLGQGPEFLIYFQGTGAADDSGLPNDRFFAVRPEGSVSTLKIQRTERGDSAVYLCASSPRWVGRGNTGELFFGEGSRLTVL.

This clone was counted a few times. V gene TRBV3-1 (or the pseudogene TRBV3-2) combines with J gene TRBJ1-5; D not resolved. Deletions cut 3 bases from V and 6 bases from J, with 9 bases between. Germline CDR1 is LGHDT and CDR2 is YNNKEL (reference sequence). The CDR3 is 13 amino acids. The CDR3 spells CASSQFPGQPQHF. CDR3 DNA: TGTGCCAGCAGCCAGTTTCCGGGTCAGCCCCAGCATTTT.

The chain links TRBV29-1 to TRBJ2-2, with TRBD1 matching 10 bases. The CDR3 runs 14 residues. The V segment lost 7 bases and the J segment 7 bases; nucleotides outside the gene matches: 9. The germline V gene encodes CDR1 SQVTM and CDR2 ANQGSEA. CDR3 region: CSARQGAMVGELFF. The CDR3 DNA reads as TGCAGCGCCCGACAGGGGGCAATGGTCGGGGAGCTGTTTTTT.

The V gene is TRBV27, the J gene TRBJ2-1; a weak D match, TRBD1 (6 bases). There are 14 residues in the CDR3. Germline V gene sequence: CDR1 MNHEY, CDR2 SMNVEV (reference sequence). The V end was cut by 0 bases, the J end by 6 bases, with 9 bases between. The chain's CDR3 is CASSLSVGGNEQFF. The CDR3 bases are TGTGCCAGCAGTTTATCCGTAGGGGGCAATGAGCAGTTCTTC.

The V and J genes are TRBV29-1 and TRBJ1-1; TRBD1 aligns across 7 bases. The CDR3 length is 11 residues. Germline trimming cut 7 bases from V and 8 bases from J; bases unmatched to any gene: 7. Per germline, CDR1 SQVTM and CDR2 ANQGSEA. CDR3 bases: TGCAGCGGGGAACAGGGGATCGAAGCTTTCTTT. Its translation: CSGEQGIEAFF.

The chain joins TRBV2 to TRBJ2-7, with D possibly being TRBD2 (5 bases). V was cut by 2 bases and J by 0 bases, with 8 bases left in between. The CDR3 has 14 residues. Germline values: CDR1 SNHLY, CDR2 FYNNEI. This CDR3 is CASSEQRNSYEQYF. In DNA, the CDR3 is TGTGCCAGCAGTGAACAGCGGAACTCCTACGAGCAGTACTTC.

CDR3 DNA sequence: TGTGCCATCACTTCAACAGGGGGCAGCGGGGAGCTGTTTTTT. Its protein product is CAITSTGGSGELFF. The V and J genes are TRBV10-3 and TRBJ2-2, with 9 nucleotides matching TRBD1. In germline, CDR1 is ENHRY, CDR2 SYGVKD. The V segment lost 7 bases and the J segment 7 bases; nucleotides outside the gene matches: 7. This CDR3 is 14 amino acids long.

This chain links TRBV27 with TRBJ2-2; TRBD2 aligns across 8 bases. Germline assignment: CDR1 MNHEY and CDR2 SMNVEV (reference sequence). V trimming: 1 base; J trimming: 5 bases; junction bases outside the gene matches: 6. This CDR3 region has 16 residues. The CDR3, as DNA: TGTGCCAGCAGTTTATTCGCGGGAGGAATTACCGGGGAGCTGTTTTTT. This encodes CASSLFAGGITGELFF.

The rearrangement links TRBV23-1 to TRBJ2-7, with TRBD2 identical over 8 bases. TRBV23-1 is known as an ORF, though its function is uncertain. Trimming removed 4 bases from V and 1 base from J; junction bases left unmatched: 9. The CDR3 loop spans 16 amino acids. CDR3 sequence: CASSRVIAGRSYEQYF. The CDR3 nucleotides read TGCGCCAGCAGTCGTGTAATAGCGGGAAGGTCCTACGAGCAGTACTTC.

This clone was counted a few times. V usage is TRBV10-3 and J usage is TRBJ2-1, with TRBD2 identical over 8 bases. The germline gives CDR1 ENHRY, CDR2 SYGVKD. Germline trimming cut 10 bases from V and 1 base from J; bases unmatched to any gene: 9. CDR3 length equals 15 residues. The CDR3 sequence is CATATSGRSYNEQFF. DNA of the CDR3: TGTGCCACCGCCACTAGCGGTCGTTCCTACAATGAGCAGTTCTTC.

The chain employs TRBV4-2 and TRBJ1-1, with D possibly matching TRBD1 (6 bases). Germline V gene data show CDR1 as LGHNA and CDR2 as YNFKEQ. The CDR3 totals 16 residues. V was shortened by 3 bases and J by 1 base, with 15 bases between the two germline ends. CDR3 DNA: TGTGCCAGCAGCCACGCTAGAAGGACAGCGAACACTGAAGCTTTCTTT. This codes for CASSHARRTANTEAFF.

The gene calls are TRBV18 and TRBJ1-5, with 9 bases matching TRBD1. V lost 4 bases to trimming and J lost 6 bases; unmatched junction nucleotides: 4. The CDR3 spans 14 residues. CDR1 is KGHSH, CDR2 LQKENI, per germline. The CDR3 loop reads CASSLGTGTQPQHF. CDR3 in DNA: TGTGCCAGCTCACTGGGGACAGGGACTCAGCCCCAGCATTTT.

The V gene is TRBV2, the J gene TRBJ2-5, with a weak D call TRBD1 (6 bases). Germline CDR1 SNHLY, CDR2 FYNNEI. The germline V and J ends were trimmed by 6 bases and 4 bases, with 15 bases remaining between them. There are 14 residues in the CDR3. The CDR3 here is CASSLLQGTETQYF. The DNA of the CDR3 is TGTGCCAGCAGCCTACTACAGGGTACAGAGACCCAGTACTTC. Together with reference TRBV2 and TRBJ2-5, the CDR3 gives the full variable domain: EPEVTQTPSHQVTQMGQEVILRCVPISNHLYFYWYRQILGQKVEFLVSFYNNEISEKSEIFDDQFSVERPDGSNFTLKIRSTKLEDSAMYFCASSLLQGTETQYFGPGTRLLVL.